This TCR beta chain was identified in a study of T cell repertoires in cytomegalovirus infection. As concerns this clonotype: Its antigen is undetermined.

Germline CDR1 is LGHNA and CDR2 is YSLEER. Germline trimming cut 3 bases from V and 0 bases from J; bases unmatched to any gene: 6. This CDR3 is built from 16 residues. TCRdb re-analysed the reads in MiXCR, keeping a single row per CDR3 protein. The sample comprises 650,000 to 900,000 distinct CDR3 sequences, around 29% of which are singletons, and about 12% rests with the top ten. Sequenced material: cultured CD8+ T cells from PBMCs, taken from culture after CMV antigen stimulation. The chain employs TRBV4-3 and TRBJ2-3; 7 nucleotides agree with TRBD2. The TCR was taken from a human donor in good health (CMV status not recorded). Some clones in this sample may be carry-over from other donors' samples. CDR3 region: CASSQYQRGSTDTQYF. The CDR3 nucleotides are TGCGCCAGCAGCCAGTACCAGCGGGGTAGCACAGATACGCAGTATTTT.